The clone carrying this T cell receptor (beta chain) was counted only a few times. This sample was included in a study of blood T cells in healthy people across ages. Looked up from germline, CDR1 is SGHTA and CDR2 is FQGNSA. The V gene lost 2 bases and the J gene lost 0 bases, with 7 bases spanning the gap. CDR3 length: 14 amino acids. Together with a sample-barcoded 5' primer, a J-beta primer mix was included in a second PCR lasting roughly 6 to 12 cycles. TCRdb called the 5' RACE reads again in MiXCR, with one record for every CDR3 protein. The sample holds around 1.7 million distinct CDR3 sequences, about 30% seen once.

This TCR was sampled from a young woman in good health. Material for sequencing was blood. The chain joins TRBV7-2 to TRBJ1-1; D may be TRBD1 (5 bases). CDR3 in amino acids: CASSLYRMNTEAFF. The CDR3 bases are TGTGCCAGCAGCTTATACAGGATGAACACTGAAGCTTTCTTT. The full variable domain, its missing parts supplied by reference TRBV7-2 and TRBJ1-1, is GAGVSQSPSNKVTEKGKDVELRCDPISGHTALYWYRQSLGQGLEFLIYFQGNSAPDKSGLPSDRFSAERTGGSVSTLTIQRTQQEDSAVYLCASSLYRMNTEAFFGQGTRLTVV.